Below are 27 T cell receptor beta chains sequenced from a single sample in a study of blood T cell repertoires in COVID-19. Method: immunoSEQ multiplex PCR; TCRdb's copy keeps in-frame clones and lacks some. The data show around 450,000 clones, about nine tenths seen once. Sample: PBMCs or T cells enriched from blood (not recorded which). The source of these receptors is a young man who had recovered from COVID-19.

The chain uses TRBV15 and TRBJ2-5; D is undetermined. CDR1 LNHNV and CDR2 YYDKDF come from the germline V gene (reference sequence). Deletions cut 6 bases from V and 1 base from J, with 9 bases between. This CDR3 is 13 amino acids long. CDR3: CATSISIQETQYF. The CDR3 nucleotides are TGTGCCACCAGTATCAGTATCCAAGAGACCCAGTACTTC.

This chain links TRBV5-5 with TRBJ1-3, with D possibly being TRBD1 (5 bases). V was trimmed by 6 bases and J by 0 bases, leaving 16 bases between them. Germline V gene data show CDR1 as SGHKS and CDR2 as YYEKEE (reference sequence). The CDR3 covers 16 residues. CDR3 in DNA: TGTGCCAGCAATCCGGGTGGGGCTTACTCTGGAAACACCATATATTTT. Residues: CASNPGGAYSGNTIYF.

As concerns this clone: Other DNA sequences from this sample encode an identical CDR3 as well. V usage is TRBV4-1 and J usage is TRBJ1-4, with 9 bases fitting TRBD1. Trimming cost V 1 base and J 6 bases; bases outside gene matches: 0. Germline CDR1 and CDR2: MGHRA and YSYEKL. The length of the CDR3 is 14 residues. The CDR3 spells CASSQGTGDEKLFF. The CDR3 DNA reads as TGCGCCAGCAGCCAAGGGACAGGGGATGAAAAACTGTTTTTT.

The CDR3 bases are TGCGCCAGCAGCTTAGGACAGGAGGCACTGGGAAACACCATATATTTT. Protein: CASSLGQEALGNTIYF. The chain uses TRBV5-1 and TRBJ1-3, with 7 bases aligning to TRBD1. Looked up from germline, CDR1 is SGHRS and CDR2 is YFSETQ. The CDR3 runs to 16 residues. Germline trimming cut 2 bases from V and 4 bases from J; bases unmatched to any gene: 9.

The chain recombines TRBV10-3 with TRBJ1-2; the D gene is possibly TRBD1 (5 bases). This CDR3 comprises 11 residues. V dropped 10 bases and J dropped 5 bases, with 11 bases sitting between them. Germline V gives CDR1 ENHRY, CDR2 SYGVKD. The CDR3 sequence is CATQQEYGYTF. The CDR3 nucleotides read TGTGCCACCCAACAGGAATATGGCTACACCTTC.

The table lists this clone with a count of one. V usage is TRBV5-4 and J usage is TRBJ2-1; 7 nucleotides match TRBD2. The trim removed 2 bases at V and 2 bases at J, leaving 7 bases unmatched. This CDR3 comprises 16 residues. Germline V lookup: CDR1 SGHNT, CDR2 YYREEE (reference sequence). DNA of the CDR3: TGTGCCAGCAGCTTAGAAGGACTAGGAACCTACAATGAGCAGTTCTTC. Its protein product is CASSLEGLGTYNEQFF.

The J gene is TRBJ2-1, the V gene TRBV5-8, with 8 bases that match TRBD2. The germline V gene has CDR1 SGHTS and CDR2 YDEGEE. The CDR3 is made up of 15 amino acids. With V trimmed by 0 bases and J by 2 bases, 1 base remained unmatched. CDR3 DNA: TGTGCCAGCAGCTTGGCCGGGAGGGCCTACAATGAGCAGTTCTTC. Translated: CASSLAGRAYNEQFF.

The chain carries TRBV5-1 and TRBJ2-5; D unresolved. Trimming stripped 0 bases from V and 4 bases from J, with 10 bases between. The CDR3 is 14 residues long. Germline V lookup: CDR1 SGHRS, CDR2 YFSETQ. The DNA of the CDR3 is TGCGCCAGCAGCTTGGATGTCTCGGTAGAGACCCAGTACTTC. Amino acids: CASSLDVSVETQYF.

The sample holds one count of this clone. The CDR3: CASSLRTGANTGELFF. The CDR3 DNA is TGTGCCAGCAGCTTGAGGACAGGGGCGAACACCGGGGAGCTGTTTTTT. The gene calls are TRBV5-4 and TRBJ2-2; the match to TRBD1 covers 9 bases. Per germline, CDR1 SGHNT and CDR2 YYREEE (reference sequence). The CDR3 sequence is 16 residues long. Germline trimming cut 1 base from V and 0 bases from J; bases unmatched to any gene: 1.

The CDR3 DNA follows: TGTGCCAGCAGCCAAGGGGGAATAGCGAGCACAGATACGCAGTATTTT. The encoded protein is CASSQGGIASTDTQYF. The genes are TRBV3-1 (or the pseudogene TRBV3-2) and TRBJ2-3, with a tentative D call TRBD2 (5 bases). The CDR3 extends over 16 amino acids. V lost 1 base and J lost 0, with 11 bases in between. Per the germline V gene, CDR1 is LGHDT and CDR2 is YNNKEL (reference sequence).

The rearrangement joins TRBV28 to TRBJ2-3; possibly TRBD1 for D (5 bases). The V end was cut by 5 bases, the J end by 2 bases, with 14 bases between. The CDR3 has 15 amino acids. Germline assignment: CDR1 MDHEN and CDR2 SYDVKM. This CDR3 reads CASSAPGWDTDTQYF. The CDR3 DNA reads TGTGCCAGCAGTGCTCCAGGGTGGGACACAGATACGCAGTATTTT.

The CDR3 nucleotides are TGTGCCAGCGCCCTCTTAGGGGACACTTACAATGAGCAGTTCTTC. It is translated as CASALLGDTYNEQFF. This rearrangement joins TRBV9 to TRBJ2-1, with D tentatively TRBD1 (6 bases). Germline-derived CDR1 and CDR2 are SGDLS and YYNGEE. The CDR3 spans 15 residues. Trimming shortened V by 7 bases and J by 4 bases, and 18 bases separated the two germline ends.

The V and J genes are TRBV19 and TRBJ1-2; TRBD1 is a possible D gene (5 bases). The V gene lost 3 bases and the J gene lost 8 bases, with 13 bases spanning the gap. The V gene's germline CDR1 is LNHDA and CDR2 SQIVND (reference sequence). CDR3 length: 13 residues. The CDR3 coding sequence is TGTGCCAGTAGTATGTTTCAGGGCGGCGGCTACACCTTC. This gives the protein CASSMFQGGGYTF. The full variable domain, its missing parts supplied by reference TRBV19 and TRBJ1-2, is DGGITQSPKYLFRKEGQNVTLSCEQNLNHDAMYWYRQDPGQGLRLIYYSQIVNDFQKGDIAEGYSVSREKKESFPLTVTSAQKNPTAFYLCASSMFQGGGYTFGSGTRLTVV.

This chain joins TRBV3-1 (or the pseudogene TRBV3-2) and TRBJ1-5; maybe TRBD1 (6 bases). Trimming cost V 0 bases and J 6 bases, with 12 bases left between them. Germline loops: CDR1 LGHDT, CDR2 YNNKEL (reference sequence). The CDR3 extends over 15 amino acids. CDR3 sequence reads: CASSQDAGAGQPQHF. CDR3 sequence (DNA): TGTGCCAGCAGCCAAGACGCGGGGGCGGGTCAGCCCCAGCATTTT.

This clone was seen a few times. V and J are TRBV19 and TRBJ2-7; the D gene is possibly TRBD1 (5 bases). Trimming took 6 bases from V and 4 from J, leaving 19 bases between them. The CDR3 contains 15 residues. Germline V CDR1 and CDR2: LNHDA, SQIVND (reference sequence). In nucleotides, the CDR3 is TGTGCCAGTAGCGATGCCGACGGAAGGGGATACGAGCAGTACTTC. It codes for CASSDADGRGYEQYF.

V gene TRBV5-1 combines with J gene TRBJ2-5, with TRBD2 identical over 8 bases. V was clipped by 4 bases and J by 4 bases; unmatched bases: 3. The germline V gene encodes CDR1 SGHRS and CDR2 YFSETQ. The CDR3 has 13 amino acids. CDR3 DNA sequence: TGCGCCAGCAGCCCAGCGGGAGTAGAGACCCAGTACTTC. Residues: CASSPAGVETQYF. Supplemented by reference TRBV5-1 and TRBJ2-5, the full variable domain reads KAGVTQTPRYLIKTRGQQVTLSCSPISGHRSVSWYQQTPGQGLQFLFEYFSETQRNKGNFPGRFSGRQFSNSRSEMNVSTLELGDSALYLCASSPAGVETQYFGPGTRLLVL.

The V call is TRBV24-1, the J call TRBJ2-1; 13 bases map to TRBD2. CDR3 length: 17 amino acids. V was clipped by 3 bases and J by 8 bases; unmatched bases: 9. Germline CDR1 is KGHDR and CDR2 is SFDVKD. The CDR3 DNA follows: TGTGCCACCAGTGATCCTGGACTAGCGGGAGCTACGCATGAGCAGTTCTTC. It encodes CATSDPGLAGATHEQFF.

This chain's CDR3 is CASSVRTGPNNEQFF. Written as DNA, the CDR3 is TGTGCCAGCAGCGTCCGGACAGGCCCTAACAATGAGCAGTTCTTC. This chain links TRBV9 with TRBJ2-1, with 7 bases aligning to TRBD1. Per germline, CDR1 SGDLS and CDR2 YYNGEE. Trimming at V came to 2 bases and at J to 5 bases, leaving 7 bases not matched to a gene. This CDR3 region has 15 residues.

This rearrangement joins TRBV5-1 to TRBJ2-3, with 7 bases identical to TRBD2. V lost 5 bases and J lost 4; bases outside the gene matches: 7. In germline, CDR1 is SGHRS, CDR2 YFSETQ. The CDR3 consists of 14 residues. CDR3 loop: CASSRAGPPDTQYF. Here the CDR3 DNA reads TGCGCCAGCAGTCGAGCGGGACCACCAGATACGCAGTATTTT.

The CDR3: CASSDTHSGKETQYF. The DNA of the CDR3 is TGTGCCAGCAGTGACACGCACTCCGGGAAAGAGACCCAGTACTTC. This sequence joins TRBV6-4 and TRBJ2-5, with D perhaps TRBD2 (5 bases). Trimming removed 2 bases from V and 3 bases from J, with 13 bases in between. CDR3 size: 15 residues. Looked up from germline, CDR1 is MRHNA and CDR2 is SNTAGT.

Here the CDR3 DNA reads TGTGCCAGTACCAAGAGAGAAAACACTGAAGCTTTCTTT. As protein: CASTKRENTEAFF. V gene TRBV19 combines with J gene TRBJ1-1, with D uncertain. CDR1 is LNHDA and CDR2 is SQIVND in the germline V gene (reference sequence). The length of the CDR3 is 13 residues. V was pared by 7 bases and J by 2 bases, with 11 bases between.

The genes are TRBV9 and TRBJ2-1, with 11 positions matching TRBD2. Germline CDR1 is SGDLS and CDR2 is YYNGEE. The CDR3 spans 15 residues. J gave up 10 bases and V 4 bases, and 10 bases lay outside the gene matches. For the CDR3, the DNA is TGTGCCAGCAGCCCACGGACTAGCGGGCGAAAGGAGCAGTTCTTC. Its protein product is CASSPRTSGRKEQFF.

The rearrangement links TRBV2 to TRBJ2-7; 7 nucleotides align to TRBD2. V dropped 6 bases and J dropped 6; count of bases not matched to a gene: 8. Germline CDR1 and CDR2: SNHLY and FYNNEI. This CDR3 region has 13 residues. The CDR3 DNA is TGTGCCAGCAGCAGGACTAGGAGCTTCGAGCAGTACTTC. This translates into CASSRTRSFEQYF.

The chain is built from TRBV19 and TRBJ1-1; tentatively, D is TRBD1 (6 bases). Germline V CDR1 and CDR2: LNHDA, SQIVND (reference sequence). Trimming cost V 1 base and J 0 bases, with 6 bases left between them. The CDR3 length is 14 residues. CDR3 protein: CASSIGTVNTEAFF. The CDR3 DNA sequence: TGTGCCAGTAGTATAGGGACAGTGAACACTGAAGCTTTCTTT.

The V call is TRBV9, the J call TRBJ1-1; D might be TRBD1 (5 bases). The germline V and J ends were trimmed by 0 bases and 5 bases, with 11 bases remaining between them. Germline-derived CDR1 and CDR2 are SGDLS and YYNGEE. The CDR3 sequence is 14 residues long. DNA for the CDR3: TGTGCCAGCAGCGTAGAGGGGCTGGGGACTGAAGCTTTCTTT. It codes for CASSVEGLGTEAFF. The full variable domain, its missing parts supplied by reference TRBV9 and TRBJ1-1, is DSGVTQTPKHLITATGQRVTLRCSPRSGDLSVYWYQQSLDQGLQFLIQYYNGEERAKGNILERFSAQQFPDLHSELNLSSLELGDSALYFCASSVEGLGTEAFFGQGTRLTVV.

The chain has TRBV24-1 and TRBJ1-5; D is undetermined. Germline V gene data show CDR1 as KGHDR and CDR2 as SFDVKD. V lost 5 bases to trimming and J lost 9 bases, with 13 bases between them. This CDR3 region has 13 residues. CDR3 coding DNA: TGTGCCACCAGTGGACTGGCCTTTGGGCCCCAGCATTTT. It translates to CATSGLAFGPQHF.

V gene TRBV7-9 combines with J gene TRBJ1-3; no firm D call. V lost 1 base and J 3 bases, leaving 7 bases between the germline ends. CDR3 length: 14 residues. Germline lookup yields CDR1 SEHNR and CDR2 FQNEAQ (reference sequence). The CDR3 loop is CASSLVADGNTIYF. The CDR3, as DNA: TGTGCCAGCAGCTTAGTCGCGGATGGAAACACCATATATTTT. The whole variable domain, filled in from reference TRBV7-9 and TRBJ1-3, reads DTGVSQNPRHKITKRGQNVTFRCDPISEHNRLYWYRQTLGQGPEFLTYFQNEAQLEKSRLLSDRFSAERPKGSFSTLEIQRTEQGDSAMYLCASSLVADGNTIYFGEGSWLTVV.